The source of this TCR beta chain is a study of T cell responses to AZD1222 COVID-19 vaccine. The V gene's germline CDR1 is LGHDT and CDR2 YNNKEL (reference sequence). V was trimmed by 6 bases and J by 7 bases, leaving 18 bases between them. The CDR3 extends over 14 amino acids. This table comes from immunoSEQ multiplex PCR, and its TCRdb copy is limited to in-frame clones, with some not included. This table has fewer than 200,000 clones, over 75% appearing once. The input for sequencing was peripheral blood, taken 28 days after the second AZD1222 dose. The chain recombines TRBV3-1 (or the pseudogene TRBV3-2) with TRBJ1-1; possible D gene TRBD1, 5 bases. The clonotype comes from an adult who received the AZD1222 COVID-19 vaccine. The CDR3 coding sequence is TGTGCCAGCAGTGAATTGGGGGGGAAAAATGAAGCTTTCTTT. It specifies CASSELGGKNEAFF.